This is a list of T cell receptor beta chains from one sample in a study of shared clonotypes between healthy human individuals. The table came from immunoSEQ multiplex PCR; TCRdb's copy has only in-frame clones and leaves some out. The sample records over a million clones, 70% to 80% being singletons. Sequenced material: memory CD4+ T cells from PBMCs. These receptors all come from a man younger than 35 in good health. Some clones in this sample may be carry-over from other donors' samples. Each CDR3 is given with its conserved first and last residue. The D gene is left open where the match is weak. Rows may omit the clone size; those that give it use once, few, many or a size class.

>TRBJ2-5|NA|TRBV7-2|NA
CASSSRETQYF
TGTGCCAGCAGCTCAAGGGAGACCCAGTACTTC
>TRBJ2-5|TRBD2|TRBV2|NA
CASSGASGFKETQYF
TGTGCCAGCAGTGGAGCTAGCGGATTCAAAGAGACCCAGTACTTC
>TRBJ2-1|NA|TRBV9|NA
CASSVGGDTGNEQFF
TGTGCCAGCAGCGTTGGGGGGGACACCGGCAATGAGCAGTTCTTC
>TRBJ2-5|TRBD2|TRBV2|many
CASNHRIAGDETQYF
TGTGCCAGCAACCACAGAATAGCGGGAGACGAGACCCAGTACTTC
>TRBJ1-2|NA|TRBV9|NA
CASSSTETYGYTF
TGTGCCAGCAGCTCGACAGAGACCTATGGCTACACCTTC
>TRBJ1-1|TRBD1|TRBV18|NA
CASSQTGTGMNTEAFF
TGTGCCAGCTCACAGACCGGGACAGGAATGAACACTGAAGCTTTCTTT
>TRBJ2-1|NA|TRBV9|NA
CASSGSGHSYNEQFF
TGTGCCAGCAGCGGTAGCGGCCACTCCTACAATGAGCAGTTCTTC
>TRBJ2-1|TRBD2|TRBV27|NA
CASTSEGGPSGEQFF
TGTGCCAGCACCTCTGAGGGAGGGCCCTCCGGGGAGCAGTTCTTC
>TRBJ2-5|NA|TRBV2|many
CASSQTGPETQYF
TGTGCCAGCAGTCAGACAGGCCCCGAGACCCAGTACTTC
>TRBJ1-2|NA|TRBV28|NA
CASSVGLNYGYTF
TGTGCCAGCAGTGTTGGGCTTAACTATGGCTACACCTTC
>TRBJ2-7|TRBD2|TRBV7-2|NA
CASSHSGAGDYEQYF
TGTGCCAGCAGCCATAGCGGGGCTGGGGACTACGAGCAGTACTTC
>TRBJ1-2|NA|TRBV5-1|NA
CASSLFTAYGYTF
TGCGCCAGCAGCTTGTTTACAGCCTATGGCTACACCTTC
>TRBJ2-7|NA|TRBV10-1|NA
CASSDSQGPYEQYF
TGCGCCAGCAGTGATAGCCAGGGTCCTTACGAGCAGTACTTC
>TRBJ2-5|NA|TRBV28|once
CASSLRGPAGRQETQYF
TGTGCCAGCAGTTTAAGGGGGCCTGCGGGACGCCAAGAGACCCAGTACTTC
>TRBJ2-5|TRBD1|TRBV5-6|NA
CASSLDRDRAQETQYF
TGTGCCAGCAGCCTGGACCGGGACAGGGCACAAGAGACCCAGTACTTC
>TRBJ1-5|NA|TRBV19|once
CASSRQGSNQPQHF
TGTGCCAGTAGTCGGCAGGGGAGCAATCAGCCCCAGCATTTT
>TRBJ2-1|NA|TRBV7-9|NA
CASSLGTSFGNEQFF
TGTGCCAGCAGCTTGGGAACTAGCTTCGGCAATGAGCAGTTCTTC
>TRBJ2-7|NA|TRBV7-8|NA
CASSLTSPPTSYEQYF
TGTGCCAGCAGCTTAACGAGTCCTCCAACCTCCTACGAGCAGTACTTC
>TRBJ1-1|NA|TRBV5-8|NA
CASSLALNTEAFF
TGTGCCAGCAGCTTGGCGCTGAACACTGAAGCTTTCTTT
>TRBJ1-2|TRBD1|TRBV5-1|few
CASSLNTGTGNYGYTF
TGCGCCAGCAGCTTAAATACCGGGACAGGGAATTATGGCTACACCTTC
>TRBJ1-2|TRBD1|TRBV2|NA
CASSVETGGGYTF
TGTGCCAGCAGTGTCGAGACAGGGGGTGGCTACACCTTC
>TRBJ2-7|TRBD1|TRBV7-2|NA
CASSLGPGGIYEQYF
TGTGCCAGCAGCTTAGGCCCAGGGGGCATTTACGAGCAGTACTTC
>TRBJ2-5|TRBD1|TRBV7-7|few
CASSLNRGQETQYF
TGTGCCAGCAGCCTGAACAGGGGTCAAGAGACCCAGTACTTC
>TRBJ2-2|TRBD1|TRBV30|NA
CAWTLRPGQGNTGELFF
TGTGCCTGGACGTTGAGGCCGGGACAGGGAAACACCGGGGAGCTGTTTTTT
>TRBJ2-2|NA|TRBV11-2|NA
CASCRQQTNTGELFF
TGTGCCAGCTGTCGACAGCAAACGAACACCGGGGAGCTGTTTTTT
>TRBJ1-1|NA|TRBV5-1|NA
CASSLEGSNTEAFF
TGCGCCAGCAGCTTGGAGGGGTCGAACACTGAAGCTTTCTTT
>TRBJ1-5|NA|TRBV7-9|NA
CASSPLDGLGNQPQHF
TGTGCCAGCAGCCCATTGGACGGTCTGGGCAATCAGCCCCAGCATTTT
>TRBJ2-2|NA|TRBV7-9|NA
CASSSPASGVSGELFF
TGTGCCAGCAGCTCTCCAGCCTCAGGGGTTTCCGGGGAGCTGTTTTTT
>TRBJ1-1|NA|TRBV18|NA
CASSGGRDTEAFF
TGTGCCAGCTCGGGAGGTAGAGACACTGAAGCTTTCTTT
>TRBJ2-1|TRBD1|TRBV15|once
CATSTRDRGSSYNEQFF
TGTGCCACCAGCACCCGGGACAGGGGTAGCTCCTACAATGAGCAGTTCTTC
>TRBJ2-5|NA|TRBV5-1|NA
CASSKGSNPQETQYF
TGCGCCAGCAGCAAGGGAAGCAACCCCCAAGAGACCCAGTACTTC
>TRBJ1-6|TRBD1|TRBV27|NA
CASSPRGRGNSPLHF
TGTGCCAGCAGTCCCAGGGGGCGCGGGAATTCACCCCTCCACTTT
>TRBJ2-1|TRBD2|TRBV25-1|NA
CASRTSGRAGNEQFF
TGTGCCAGCAGGACTAGCGGGAGGGCAGGGAATGAGCAGTTCTTC
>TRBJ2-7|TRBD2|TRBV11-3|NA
CASSPRTSGNSYEQYF
TGTGCCAGCAGCCCCCGGACTAGCGGGAACTCCTACGAGCAGTACTTC
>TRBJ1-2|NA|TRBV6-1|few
CASGRAGPNYGYTF
TGTGCCAGCGGGCGAGCGGGTCCTAACTATGGCTACACCTTC
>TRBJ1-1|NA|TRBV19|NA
CASRLEGMNTEAFF
TGTGCCAGTCGGTTAGAGGGGATGAACACTGAAGCTTTCTTT
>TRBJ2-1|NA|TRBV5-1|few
CASSFGDSYNEQFF
TGCGCCAGCAGCTTTGGGGACTCCTACAATGAGCAGTTCTTC
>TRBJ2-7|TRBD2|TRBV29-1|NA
CSVEDQKGLAGGEQYF
TGCAGCGTTGAAGATCAGAAGGGACTAGCGGGAGGCGAGCAGTACTTC
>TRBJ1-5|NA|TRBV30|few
CAWSKGWLDQPQHF
TGTGCCTGGAGTAAGGGTTGGCTGGATCAGCCCCAGCATTTT
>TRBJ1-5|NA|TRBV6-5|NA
CASSRGQNNQPQHF
TGTGCCAGCAGCCGTGGACAGAATAATCAGCCCCAGCATTTT
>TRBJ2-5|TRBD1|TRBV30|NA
CAGQGAGETQYF
TGTGCCGGACAGGGGGCTGGAGAGACCCAGTACTTC
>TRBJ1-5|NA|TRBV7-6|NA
CASSRRRGARDQPQHF
TGTGCCAGCAGCCGCCGCAGGGGAGCCCGAGATCAGCCCCAGCATTTT
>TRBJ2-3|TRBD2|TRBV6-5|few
CASSYLKTSGTDTQYF
TGTGCCAGCAGTTACCTCAAGACTAGCGGCACAGATACGCAGTATTTT
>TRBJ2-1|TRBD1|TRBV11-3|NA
CASSSWDSNNEQFF
TGTGCCAGCAGCAGTTGGGACAGCAACAATGAGCAGTTCTTC
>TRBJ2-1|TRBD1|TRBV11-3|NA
CASSTDRAVGRWGEQFF
TGTGCCAGCAGCACGGACAGGGCCGTTGGGCGATGGGGTGAGCAGTTCTTC
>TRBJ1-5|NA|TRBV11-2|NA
CASSLAGTAYQPQHF
TGTGCCAGCAGTCTCGCCGGGACGGCCTATCAGCCCCAGCATTTT
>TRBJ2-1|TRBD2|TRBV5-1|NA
CASSFGQPGLVVSEQFF
TGCGCCAGCAGCTTCGGACAACCGGGACTAGTTGTATCTGAGCAGTTCTTC